The subject of this entry is one T cell receptor beta chain. Antigen specificity is unknown. This entry comes from a study of T-cell reconstitution after alpha-beta-depleted transplantation in children. Findings and limits, study-wide: Newly produced T cells mostly provided counts and TCRbeta diversity after one year, as hyperexpanded clones declined. Recipient T cells and thymic progenitors that survived were the source of the high TCRbeta diversity seen at day 60 in some patients. Several hundred expanded graft clones reportedly gave rise to the alpha-beta T cells present about two months after transplant.

Unique molecular identifiers were incorporated when the TCRbeta library was constructed. One entry per CDR3 protein, called by TCRdb with MiXCR from the PCR reads. Of 100,000 or so distinct CDR3 sequences in the sample, 15% to 18% were seen once. V shed 6 bases and J shed 1 base, with 21 bases lying between them. Germline CDR1 and CDR2: SGHAT and FQNNGV. The CDR3 has 18 residues. V usage is TRBV11-2 and J usage is TRBJ2-2; D is possibly TRBD1 or TRBD2 (6 bases each). The sample in question was PBMCs, mostly from graft donor cells, obtained 180 days after TCRalphabeta/CD19-depleted stem cell transplant. The sequence derives from a male patient between 2 and 15 years old who had a stem cell transplant for acute lymphoblastic leukemia, so the T cells may come from the graft donor. CDR3: CASRLRARGGLNTGELFF. CDR3 sequence (DNA): TGTGCCAGCAGACTACGGGCCCGAGGGGGGCTGAACACCGGGGAGCTGTTTTTT.